Listed below are T cell receptor beta chains from one sample, sequenced in a study of blood T cell repertoires in COVID-19. The data were produced by immunoSEQ multiplex PCR, yet TCRdb's version contains in-frame clones alone and is incomplete. Of under 200,000 clones in the sample, 87% were seen once. The specimen sequenced was peripheral blood. The receptors originated from a man in his forties or fifties with active or convalescent COVID-19. The CDR3 runs from the conserved cysteine through the conserved F or W. Fields, in order: CDR3 protein, V gene.

CDR3aa: CASSDLYEQYF
v_gene: TRBV6-1

CDR3aa: CASSLGLAGARTDTQYF
v_gene: TRBV14

CDR3aa: CAWSTAHGGDNYGYTF
v_gene: TRBV30

CDR3aa: CASSLGPEGIQYF
v_gene: TRBV5-1

CDR3aa: CASSAGRTDTQYF
v_gene: TRBV7-3

CDR3aa: CASSLLPGTSGTDTQYF
v_gene: TRBV19

CDR3aa: CASSSTGGGQPQHF
v_gene: TRBV6-5

CDR3aa: CASGRDRGPYEQYF
v_gene: TRBV2

CDR3aa: CAISSSGRQETQYF
v_gene: TRBV10-3

CDR3aa: CASSPRALALDTQYF
v_gene: TRBV18

CDR3aa: CASSLVAWTAYGYTF
v_gene: TRBV7-9

CDR3aa: CASSETSGVSTDTQYF
v_gene: TRBV6-1

CDR3aa: CASSHKPGGLSYEQYF
v_gene: TRBV3-1/TRBV3-2

CDR3aa: CSASRLASSTDTQYF
v_gene: TRBV20-1

CDR3aa: CASAGQTGIPGELFF
v_gene: TRBV7-2

CDR3aa: CASSFSRRGQQETQYF
v_gene: TRBV7-2